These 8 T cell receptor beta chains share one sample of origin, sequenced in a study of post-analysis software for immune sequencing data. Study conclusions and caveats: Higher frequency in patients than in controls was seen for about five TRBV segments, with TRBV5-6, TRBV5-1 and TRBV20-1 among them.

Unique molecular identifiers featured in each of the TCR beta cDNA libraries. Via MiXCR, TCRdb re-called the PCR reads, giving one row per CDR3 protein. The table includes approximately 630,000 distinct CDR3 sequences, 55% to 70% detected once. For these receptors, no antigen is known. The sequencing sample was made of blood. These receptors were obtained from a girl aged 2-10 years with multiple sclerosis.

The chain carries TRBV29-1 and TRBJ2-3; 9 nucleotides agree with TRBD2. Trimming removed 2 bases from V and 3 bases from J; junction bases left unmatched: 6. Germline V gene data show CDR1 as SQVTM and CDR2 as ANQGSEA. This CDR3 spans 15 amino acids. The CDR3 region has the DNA TGCAGCGTTGAACTTAGCGGGAGTGAGACAGATACGCAGTATTTT. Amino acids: CSVELSGSETDTQYF.

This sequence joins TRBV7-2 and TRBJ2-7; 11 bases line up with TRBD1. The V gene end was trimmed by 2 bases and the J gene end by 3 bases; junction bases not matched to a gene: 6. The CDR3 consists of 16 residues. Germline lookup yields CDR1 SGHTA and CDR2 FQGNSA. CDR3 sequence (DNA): TGTGCCAGCAGCTTACTCTTGGGACAGGGGGACTACGAGCAGTACTTC. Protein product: CASSLLLGQGDYEQYF. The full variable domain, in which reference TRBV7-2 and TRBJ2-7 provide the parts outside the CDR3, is GAGVSQSPSNKVTEKGKDVELRCDPISGHTALYWYRQSLGQGLEFLIYFQGNSAPDKSGLPSDRFSAERTGGSVSTLTIQRTQQEDSAVYLCASSLLLGQGDYEQYFGPGTRLTVT.

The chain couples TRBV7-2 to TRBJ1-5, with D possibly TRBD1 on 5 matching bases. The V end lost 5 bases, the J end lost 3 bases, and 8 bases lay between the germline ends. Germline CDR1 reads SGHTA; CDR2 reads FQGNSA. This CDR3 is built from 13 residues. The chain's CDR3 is CASSGGFNQPQHF. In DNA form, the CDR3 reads TGTGCCAGCAGCGGGGGGTTCAATCAGCCCCAGCATTTT. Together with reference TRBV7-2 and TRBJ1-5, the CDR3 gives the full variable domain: GAGVSQSPSNKVTEKGKDVELRCDPISGHTALYWYRQSLGQGLEFLIYFQGNSAPDKSGLPSDRFSAERTGGSVSTLTIQRTQQEDSAVYLCASSGGFNQPQHFGDGTRLSIL.

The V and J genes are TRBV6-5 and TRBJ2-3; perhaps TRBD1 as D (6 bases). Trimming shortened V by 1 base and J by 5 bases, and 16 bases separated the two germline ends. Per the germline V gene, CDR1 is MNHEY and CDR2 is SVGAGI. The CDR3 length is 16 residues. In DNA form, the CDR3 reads TGTGCCAGCAGTTACTTCTCGGACAGCTCAGGAGATACGCAGTATTTT. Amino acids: CASSYFSDSSGDTQYF.

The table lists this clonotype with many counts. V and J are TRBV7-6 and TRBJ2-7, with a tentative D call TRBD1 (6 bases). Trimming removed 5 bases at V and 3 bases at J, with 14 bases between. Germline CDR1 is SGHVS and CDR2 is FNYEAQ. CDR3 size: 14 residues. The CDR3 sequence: CASSPGQALYEQYF. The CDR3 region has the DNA TGTGCCAGCAGCCCGGGACAAGCCCTCTACGAGCAGTACTTC.

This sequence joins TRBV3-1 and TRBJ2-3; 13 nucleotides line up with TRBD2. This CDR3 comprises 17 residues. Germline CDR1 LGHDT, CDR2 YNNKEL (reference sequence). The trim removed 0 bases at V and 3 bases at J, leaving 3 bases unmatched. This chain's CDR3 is CASSQDRTSGRTDTQYF. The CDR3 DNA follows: TGTGCCAGCAGCCAAGATAGGACTAGCGGGAGAACAGATACGCAGTATTTT.

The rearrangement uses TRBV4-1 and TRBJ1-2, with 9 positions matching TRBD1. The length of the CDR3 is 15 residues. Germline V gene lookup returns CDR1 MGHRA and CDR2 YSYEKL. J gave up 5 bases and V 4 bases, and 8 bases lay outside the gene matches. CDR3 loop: CASSLRQGEPYGYTF. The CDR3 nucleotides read TGCGCCAGCAGCCTCAGACAGGGGGAACCGTATGGCTACACCTTC.

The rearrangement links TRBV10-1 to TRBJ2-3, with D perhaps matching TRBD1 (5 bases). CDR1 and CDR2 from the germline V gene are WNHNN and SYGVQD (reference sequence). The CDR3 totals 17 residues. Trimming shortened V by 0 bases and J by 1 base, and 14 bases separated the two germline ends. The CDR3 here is CASSESQGRFGTDTQYF. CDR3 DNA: TGCGCCAGCAGTGAGTCTCAGGGCCGATTCGGCACAGATACGCAGTATTTT.